This T cell receptor beta chain was sequenced in a study of beta chain features in type 1 diabetes. V was trimmed by 4 bases and J by 13 bases, leaving 23 bases between them. This CDR3 has 15 residues. Germline CDR1 and CDR2: SGHRS and YFSETQ. cDNA synthesis used the whole RNA isolate, giving expressed TCRB sequences. Only in-frame clones appear in the TCRdb table, and some are missing; sequencing was by immunoSEQ multiplex PCR. Among fewer than 350,000 clones, about 8% were seen once, and the ten largest hold approximately 0.99%. The sequenced sample was central memory CD4+ T cells from blood. The chain joins TRBV5-1 to TRBJ1-4, with a weak D call TRBD1 (6 bases). This clonotype originated in a woman younger than 35 in good health. The CDR3 coding sequence is TGCGCCAGCAGCCCGTTGACAGGTCCGTTAGAGGGACTGTTTTTT. Protein: CASSPLTGPLEGLFF.